This section outlines one T cell receptor beta chain sequence together with its context. Sequenced patients had shown CD8+CD57+ cell expansion by flow cytometry. The entry originates in a study of CD8+CD57+ T cells in acquired aplastic anemia. V was cut by 2 bases and J by 8 bases, with 22 bases left in between. The CDR3 extends over 16 amino acids. Germline V gene data show CDR1 as SGHRS and CDR2 as YFSETQ. TCR beta VDJ and CDR3 profiling used genomic DNA as template. TCRdb reprocessed the reads via MiXCR and lists one record per CDR3 protein. This table holds roughly 280,000 distinct CDR3 sequences, 56% found once.

Input material: sorted CD4+, CD8+, or CD8+CD57+ T cells (not recorded which) from PBMCs. This chain connects TRBV5-1 to TRBJ1-2; perhaps TRBD1 as D (6 bases). The TCR sequence derives from a human donor with aplastic anemia. The DNA of the CDR3 is TGCGCCAGCAGCTTTAGCGGGGGCAGCTATCTTCGAGGCTACACCTTC. It yields the protein CASSFSGGSYLRGYTF.